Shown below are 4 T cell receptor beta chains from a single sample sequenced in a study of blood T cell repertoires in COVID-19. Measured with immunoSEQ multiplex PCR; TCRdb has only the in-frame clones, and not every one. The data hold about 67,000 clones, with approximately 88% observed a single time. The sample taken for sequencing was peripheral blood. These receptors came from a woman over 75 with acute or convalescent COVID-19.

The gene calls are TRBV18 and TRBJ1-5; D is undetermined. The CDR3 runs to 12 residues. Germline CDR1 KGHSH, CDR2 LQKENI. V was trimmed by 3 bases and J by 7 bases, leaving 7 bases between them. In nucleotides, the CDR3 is TGTGCCAGCTCACCCCCGGGACAGCCCCAGCATTTT. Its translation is CASSPPGQPQHF.

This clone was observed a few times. The CDR3: CASSRGILDRDQPQHF. In DNA, the CDR3 is TGTGCCAGCAGTAGAGGGATACTTGACCGCGATCAGCCCCAGCATTTT. The rearrangement links TRBV6-2 or TRBV6-3 to TRBJ1-5; D is unclear. The V end was cut by 5 bases, the J end by 5 bases, with 19 bases between. The CDR3 has 16 amino acids. The V gene's germline CDR1 is MNHEY and CDR2 SVGEGT.

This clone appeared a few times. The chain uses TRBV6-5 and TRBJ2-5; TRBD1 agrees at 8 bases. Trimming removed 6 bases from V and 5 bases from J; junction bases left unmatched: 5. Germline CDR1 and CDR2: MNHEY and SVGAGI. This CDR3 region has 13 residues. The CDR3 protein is CASRPGGAETQYF. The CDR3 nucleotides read TGTGCCAGCAGGCCAGGGGGCGCGGAGACCCAGTACTTC.

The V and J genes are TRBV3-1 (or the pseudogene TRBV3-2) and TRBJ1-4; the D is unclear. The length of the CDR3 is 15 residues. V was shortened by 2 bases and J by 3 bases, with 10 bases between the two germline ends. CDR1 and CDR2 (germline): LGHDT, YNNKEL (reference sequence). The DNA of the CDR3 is TGTGCCAGCAGCCAACGCGGGTCAGCTAATGAAAAACTGTTTTTT. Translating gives CASSQRGSANEKLFF.